What follows are 26 T cell receptor beta chains derived from one specimen sequenced in a study of OX40 agonist ivuxolimab in advanced cancers. Libraries were prepared by immunoSEQ multiplex PCR; TCRdb keeps only in-frame clonotypes and omits some of them. In the table there are around 31,000 clones, approximately 87% of which are singletons. This material consisted of CD4+ or CD8+ T cells sorted from blood, taken in a trial of the OX40 agonist ivuxolimab. The receptors shown here come from an adult with an advanced solid tumor such as melanoma, head and neck, liver or kidney cancer.

The chain joins TRBV18 to TRBJ1-2; 10 bases are a match to TRBD1. The germline CDR1 and CDR2 sequences are KGHSH and LQKENI. The junction had 16 bases not matched to a gene; V was cut back by 7 bases and J by 5 bases. The CDR3 length is 17 residues. CDR3 sequence (DNA): TGTGCCAGCTATACCACCCTCTTTCCGGACAGGGGGTATGGCTACACCTTC. As protein: CASYTTLFPDRGYGYTF.

The chain recombines TRBV9 with TRBJ1-2; perhaps TRBD1 as D (6 bases). From germline, CDR1 is SGDLS and CDR2 YYNGEE. The CDR3 totals 14 residues. V lost 4 bases, J lost 4 bases, and 14 bases lay in between. The CDR3 sequence is CASSPTGPVYGYTF. The DNA for the CDR3 is TGTGCCAGCAGCCCTACAGGGCCGGTCTATGGCTACACCTTC.

This chain joins TRBV30 and TRBJ2-1; D is unresolved. The CDR3 spans 14 residues. V lost 2 bases, J lost 0 bases, and 8 bases lay in between. Germline CDR1 GTSNPN, CDR2 SVGIG (reference sequence). The CDR3 nucleotides read TGTGCCTGGAGTCGGCTAAGCTCCTACAATGAGCAGTTCTTC. Residues: CAWSRLSSYNEQFF.

This chain joins TRBV2 and TRBJ2-2, with 9 positions matching TRBD1. Germline lookup yields CDR1 SNHLY and CDR2 FYNNEI. V was pared by 10 bases and J by 0 bases, with 9 bases of the junction left unmatched. This CDR3 contains 16 residues. The CDR3 loop is CAIPRDRESNTGELFF. CDR3 sequence (DNA): TGTGCCATCCCACGGGACAGGGAGTCGAACACCGGGGAGCTGTTTTTT.

This chain uses TRBV10-3 with TRBJ2-5; D is tentatively TRBD1 or TRBD2 (10 bases each). Germline V gene data show CDR1 as ENHRY and CDR2 as SYGVKD. V gave up 10 bases and J gave up 5 bases, with 23 bases separating them. This CDR3 has 15 residues. The DNA of the CDR3 is TGTGCCAGGCAAGCGGGGGGGACAGGGGTGGAGACCCAGTACTTC. It specifies CARQAGGTGVETQYF.

The chain has TRBV9 and TRBJ2-7; no definite D call. The CDR3 has 15 residues. Germline-derived CDR1 and CDR2 are SGDLS and YYNGEE. Trimming took 0 bases from V and 6 from J, leaving 16 bases between them. The CDR3 sequence is CASSVGGLGDSEQYF. In DNA, the CDR3 is TGTGCCAGCAGCGTAGGGGGATTGGGCGACTCCGAGCAGTACTTC.

The rearrangement links TRBV2 to TRBJ2-7; a weak D match, TRBD2 (6 bases). CDR1 SNHLY and CDR2 FYNNEI come from the germline V gene. This CDR3 comprises 14 residues. V dropped 7 bases and J dropped 3 bases, with 16 bases sitting between them. CDR3 region: CASKPSGGSYEQYF. In nucleotides, the CDR3 is TGTGCCAGCAAGCCCTCTGGGGGGAGCTACGAGCAGTACTTC.

The chain links TRBV27 to TRBJ2-7; no clear D gene. The V end lost 1 base, the J end lost 3 bases, and 16 bases lay between the germline ends. The CDR3 loop spans 16 amino acids. Per germline, CDR1 MNHEY and CDR2 SMNVEV (reference sequence). The CDR3 bases are TGTGCCAGCAGTTTATTAGGACCCGAGGACCTCTACGAGCAGTACTTC. It is translated as CASSLLGPEDLYEQYF.

V and J are TRBV7-9 and TRBJ2-5, with TRBD1 matching 8 bases. The germline gives CDR1 SEHNR, CDR2 FQNEAQ (reference sequence). The length of the CDR3 is 15 residues. V shed 5 bases and J 5 bases; nucleotides not matched to a gene: 10. This CDR3 reads CASSLDGQGVETQYF. The CDR3 DNA reads as TGTGCCAGCAGCCTAGATGGACAGGGCGTTGAGACCCAGTACTTC.

The chain has TRBV13 and TRBJ2-7; 10 bases line up with TRBD1. After removal of 5 bases from V and 4 bases from J, the junction contained 5 bases not matched to a gene. The CDR3 covers 14 residues. The germline V gene has CDR1 PRHDT and CDR2 FYEKMQ (reference sequence). The CDR3, as DNA: TGTGCCAGCAGCCACGACAGGGGGCCTTACGAGCAGTACTTC. This encodes CASSHDRGPYEQYF.

J is TRBJ1-1 and V is TRBV7-6, with D unclear. The V end lost 1 base, the J end lost 1 base, and 7 bases lay between the germline ends. Germline CDR1 and CDR2: SGHVS and FNYEAQ. The CDR3 extends over 14 amino acids. CDR3 coding DNA: TGTGCCAGCAGCTTAGGGGGTTCGAACACTGAAGCTTTCTTT. Protein sequence: CASSLGGSNTEAFF.

The V gene is TRBV6-6, the J gene TRBJ2-7; D gene unclear. The germline V gene has CDR1 MNHNY and CDR2 SVGAGI (reference sequence). The CDR3 extends over 14 amino acids. Between the trimmed V and J ends, which lost 4 bases and 1 base, there was a span of 11 bases. The CDR3 region has the DNA TGTGCCAGCAGTTTCCCCAGTGAGTCCTACGAGCAGTACTTC. Translated: CASSFPSESYEQYF.

V usage is TRBV19 and J usage is TRBJ2-2, with a tentative D call TRBD2 (5 bases). Germline V CDR1 and CDR2: LNHDA, SQIVND (reference sequence). Trimming shortened V by 9 bases and J by 3 bases, and 11 bases separated the two germline ends. This CDR3 region has 13 residues. Here the CDR3 DNA reads TGTGCCAGCCAATCGCGGGACACCGGGGAGCTGTTTTTT. This translates into CASQSRDTGELFF.

The chain couples TRBV14 to TRBJ2-3; 8 nucleotides agree with TRBD1. Germline V gene sequence: CDR1 SGHDN, CDR2 FVKESK. This CDR3 is built from 10 residues. The V and J ends lost 8 bases and 8 bases, in that order; junction bases with no gene match: 0. In DNA, the CDR3 is TGTGCCAGCGGACAGGGTACGCAGTATTTT. Its translation: CASGQGTQYF.

The chain carries TRBV5-4 and TRBJ2-7; D uncertain. The CDR3 extends over 14 amino acids. Trimming stripped 0 bases from V and 3 bases from J, with 10 bases between. Germline lookup yields CDR1 SGHNT and CDR2 YYREEE (reference sequence). This CDR3 is CASSLGVGNYEQYF. The CDR3, as DNA: TGTGCCAGCAGCTTGGGGGTGGGGAACTACGAGCAGTACTTC.

The chain joins TRBV6-1 to TRBJ1-4, with D maybe TRBD1 (5 bases). V was clipped by 3 bases and J by 8 bases, with 19 bases between them. This CDR3 has 16 amino acids. Per the germline V gene, CDR1 is MNHNS and CDR2 is SASEGT. In DNA form, the CDR3 reads TGTGCCAGCAGTGAGGGGCCGGGCAGGGTCGGAGAAAAACTGTTTTTT. This codes for CASSEGPGRVGEKLFF.

This chain joins TRBV29-1 and TRBJ2-1, with TRBD2 identical over 8 bases. Germline V lookup: CDR1 SQVTM, CDR2 ANQGSEA. The CDR3 is 14 residues long. Unmatched junction bases numbered 11, after V lost 7 bases and J lost 6 bases. The CDR3 region is CSAATGTRGNEQFF. The CDR3 DNA sequence: TGCAGCGCTGCTACCGGGACTAGAGGCAATGAGCAGTTCTTC.

This clone was detected only once. This chain's CDR3 is CASSLLAGGGKEQFF. The CDR3 DNA reads TGTGCCAGCAGTCTACTAGCGGGTGGGGGGAAGGAGCAGTTCTTC. This chain uses TRBV27 with TRBJ2-1, with 9 bases fitting TRBD2. The CDR3 is 15 amino acids. J was trimmed by 10 bases and V by 5 bases; bases with no gene match: 12. Germline CDR1 is MNHEY and CDR2 is SMNVEV (reference sequence).

The rearrangement uses TRBV13 and TRBJ2-7; 12 bases are shared with TRBD1. In germline, CDR1 is PRHDT, CDR2 FYEKMQ (reference sequence). The CDR3 totals 14 residues. V was clipped by 4 bases and J by 4 bases; unmatched bases: 2. Here the CDR3 DNA reads TGTGCCAGCAGCTCGGGACAGGGGGCGTACGAGCAGTACTTC. This translates into CASSSGQGAYEQYF.

V and J are TRBV14 and TRBJ2-1, with 10 bases lining up with TRBD2. Looked up from germline, CDR1 is SGHDN and CDR2 is FVKESK. The CDR3 length is 15 residues. The ends lost 4 bases at V and 7 bases at J; junction bases unmatched: 7. The CDR3 spells CASSPRLAGVNEQFF. In DNA, the CDR3 is TGTGCCAGCAGCCCACGGCTAGCGGGAGTAAATGAGCAGTTCTTC.

The chain links TRBV2 to TRBJ2-7; 8 positions match TRBD1. V lost 4 bases and J lost 5; bases outside the gene matches: 7. CDR3 length: 14 amino acids. Germline V gene sequence: CDR1 SNHLY, CDR2 FYNNEI. The CDR3 DNA is TGTGCCAGCAGTGGGGTACAGGGGGTCCACGAGCAGTACTTC. Translation gives CASSGVQGVHEQYF. The full variable domain, rest sourced from reference TRBV2 and TRBJ2-7, is EPEVTQTPSHQVTQMGQEVILRCVPISNHLYFYWYRQILGQKVEFLVSFYNNEISEKSEIFDDQFSVERPDGSNFTLKIRSTKLEDSAMYFCASSGVQGVHEQYFGPGTRLTVT.

The chain is built from TRBV15 and TRBJ2-5; TRBD1 matches at 7 bases. The CDR3 covers 16 residues. CDR1 LNHNV and CDR2 YYDKDF come from the germline V gene (reference sequence). Losses at the gene ends were 1 base for V and 1 base for J; bases not matched to a gene: 6. DNA of the CDR3: TGTGCCACCAGCAGAGGAGGGGGCCCCCCCCAAGAGACCCAGTACTTC. Protein sequence: CATSRGGGPPQETQYF.

The rearrangement uses TRBV9 and TRBJ2-1, with D hard to call. Trimming cost V 0 bases and J 9 bases, with 7 bases left between them. The CDR3 contains 12 residues. The V gene's germline CDR1 is SGDLS and CDR2 YYNGEE. CDR3 in DNA: TGTGCCAGCAGCGTAGTGGGTTCTGAGCAGTTCTTC. As protein: CASSVVGSEQFF.

The CDR3: CASSFLAGAYNEQFF. The CDR3 DNA reads as TGTGCCAGCAGCTTCCTAGCGGGAGCCTACAATGAGCAGTTCTTC. The rearrangement uses TRBV7-3 and TRBJ2-1, with 10 bases fitting TRBD2. CDR1 is SGHTA and CDR2 is FQGTGA in the germline V gene. The CDR3 length is 15 residues. V lost 3 bases to trimming and J lost 2 bases; unmatched junction nucleotides: 1. Using reference TRBV7-3 and TRBJ2-1 for the parts outside the CDR3, the full variable domain is GAGVSQTPSNKVTEKGKYVELRCDPISGHTALYWYRQSLGQGPEFLIYFQGTGAADDSGLPNDRFFAVRPEGSVSTLKIQRTERGDSAVYLCASSFLAGAYNEQFFGPGTRLTVL.

The table lists this clone with a count of one. The chain carries TRBV28 and TRBJ2-7; D is unresolved. The CDR3 spans 15 residues. Per germline, CDR1 MDHEN and CDR2 SYDVKM. Trimming stripped 5 bases from V and 0 bases from J, with 14 bases between. DNA for the CDR3: TGTGCCAGCAGTCCCCCCTGGTACTACTCCTACGAGCAGTACTTC. Protein: CASSPPWYYSYEQYF.

This clone has just one count. The rearrangement uses TRBV9 and TRBJ2-1; the match to TRBD1 covers 7 bases. The CDR3 runs 15 residues. Trimming took 3 bases from V and 6 from J; bases not matched to a gene: 9. Germline V lookup: CDR1 SGDLS, CDR2 YYNGEE. The CDR3 DNA sequence: TGTGCCAGCAGCGAACATCCGGGACAGACCAATGAGCAGTTCTTC. This sequence encodes CASSEHPGQTNEQFF.